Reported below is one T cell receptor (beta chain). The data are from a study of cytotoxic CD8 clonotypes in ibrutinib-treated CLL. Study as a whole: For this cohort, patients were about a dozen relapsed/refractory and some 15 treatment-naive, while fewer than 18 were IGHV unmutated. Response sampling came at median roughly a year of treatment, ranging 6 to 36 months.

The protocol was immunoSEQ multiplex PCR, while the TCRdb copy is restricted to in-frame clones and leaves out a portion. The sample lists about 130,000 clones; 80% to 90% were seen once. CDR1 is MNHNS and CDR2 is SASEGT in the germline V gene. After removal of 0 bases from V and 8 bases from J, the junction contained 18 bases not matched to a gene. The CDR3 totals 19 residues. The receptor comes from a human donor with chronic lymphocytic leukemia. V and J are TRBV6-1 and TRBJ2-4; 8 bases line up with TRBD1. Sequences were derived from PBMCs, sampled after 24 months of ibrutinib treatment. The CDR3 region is CASSEALQGWRQGTYIQYF. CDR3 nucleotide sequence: TGTGCCAGCAGTGAAGCGCTTCAGGGGTGGAGACAGGGGACATACATTCAGTACTTC.